This T cell receptor beta chain was captured in a study of cytomegalovirus exposure and HLA in healthy donors. Overall study: The Caucasian-associated ancestry cluster held about 80% of roughly 400 genotyped donors. Study-level findings and limits: In most subjects, TCR beta sequences reportedly gave accurate predictions of HLA-A and HLA-B alleles. HLA restriction was apparent for most CMV-associated TCR beta chains in a later analysis.

With respect to this clone: Its antigen is as yet unknown.

The PCR employed 60 Vbeta primers together with 13 Jbeta primers. Assay: immunoSEQ multiplex PCR; the TCRdb copy retains only in-frame clones and omits some. The listing contains over 80,000 clones. Trimming stripped 6 bases from V and 2 bases from J, with 10 bases between. Germline lookup yields CDR1 MNHNS and CDR2 SASEGT. CDR3 length: 13 residues. Nominally healthy donors were sampled, though unrecorded immune exposures were likely. The sequence was collected from a girl aged 10 to 17 in good health and CMV-seropositive. Sequenced material: PBMCs. The J gene is TRBJ2-5, the V gene TRBV6-1; D may be TRBD1 (5 bases). In DNA, the CDR3 is TGTGCCAGCAGACCGACAGCGCAAGAGACCCAGTACTTC. It yields the protein CASRPTAQETQYF.